This record looks at one T cell receptor beta chain sequence and its context. The data were taken from a study of T cell changes during pregnancy in multiple sclerosis. Germline assignment: CDR1 SGHNT and CDR2 YYREEE (reference sequence). CDR3 size: 16 residues. V lost 1 base, J lost 5 bases, and 7 bases stayed unmatched. Sequenced by immunoSEQ multiplex PCR; TCRdb stores in-frame clones only, minus some. The table has just over 80,000 clones, roughly 95% seen once; the top ten hold 0.85% to 1.2%. The V gene is TRBV5-4, the J gene TRBJ1-2, with 11 bases matching TRBD1. This clonotype originated in a female donor with multiple sclerosis, enrolled in a pregnancy study. The sequenced sample was peripheral blood, obtained in the second trimester of pregnancy. The CDR3 protein is CASSLRERDRGYGYTF. The CDR3 nucleotides read TGTGCCAGCAGCTTGCGAGAAAGGGACAGGGGGTATGGCTACACCTTC. The full variable domain, rest sourced from reference TRBV5-4 and TRBJ1-2, is ETGVTQSPTHLIKTRGQQVTLRCSSQSGHNTVSWYQQALGQGPQFIFQYYREEENGRGNFPPRFSGLQFPNYSSELNVNALELDDSALYLCASSLRERDRGYGYTFGSGTRLTVV.